This entry describes one T cell receptor beta chain. Its cognate antigen has yet to be identified. No base quality values were provided; no much bigger clone lies one nucleotide off. The data were obtained in a study of T cell responses to AZD1222 COVID-19 vaccine (dated by TCRdb to 2020 to 2023). Regarding the complete study: Because spike-specific TCR depth and breadth did not differ between the two schedules, AZD1222 recipients who got a second dose at roughly 4 weeks were pooled with those who got a second dose at roughly 12 weeks. TCR sequencing covered fewer than 250 trial participants: 200 to 220 given two doses of AZD1222 and 26 given two doses of MenACWY control vaccine. Trial participants were enrolled into age subgroups of 18-55, 56-69 and 70-plus years, which contained approximately 150, 30 and 60 TCR-sequenced participants, respectively.

The CDR3 regions of human TCRbeta chains were analyzed by immunosequencing. The study's own analysis went as follows. TCRs in the repertoires were matched against a reference library of SARS-CoV-2-specific TCRs that had been generated with the MIRA antigen-specificity platform. Breadth was defined as the fraction of unique TCRs that were SARS-CoV-2-associated. Depth was defined as the fraction of total T cells that were SARS-CoV-2-associated. Using the MIRA data, each spike-specific TCR was mapped to the spike region that the TCR reacts to and placed in a CD4 or CD8 class. Log10-transformed breadth and depth values were compared by one-way ANOVA with Sidak's multiple comparisons tests. TCRdb took over this immuneACCESS table, retaining in-frame rearrangements with V and J assigned. Such tables are incomplete; in checked studies, under half of the missing clones stem from an unresolved V gene, and the remainder is unexplained. That table furnishes V, J and clone size, whereas the DNA furnished D and trimming. In this sample the table shows 120,000 to 150,000 clones, 70% to 90% of which occur a single time. In total, the top ten clones hold just over 5% of the sample.

The study at large found these results: In the small 56-69-year group, the increase in depth fell short of significance, most likely because of low power. Vaccine-associated CD4 TCRs spanned the whole spike protein, with dominant responses in regions 160-218 and 743-854. After two AZD1222 doses, both the breadth and the depth of spike-specific TCRs were significantly higher than at day 0 and than in MenACWY recipients. Participants were mostly white British and included more females than males, and it was suggested by the authors that clonal diversity may have been underestimated. Nearly half of unique spike-specific TCRs reportedly recognized epitopes outside regions mutated in the B.1.351 and B.1.1.7 variants. Because no day 14 peak-response samples were available, the repertoires could be characterized only after the peak T cell response. Only 5 to 7 AZD1222 recipients were SARS-CoV-2 seropositive at baseline, limiting conclusions about previously exposed vaccinees.

The CDR3 spans 15 residues, from the cysteine through the phenylalanine. Only CDR3 DNA remains: 45 bases, in frame from the first base. V gives up 1 base and J gives up 3 bases, and the segment between their germline ends measures 11 bases. CDR1 and CDR2 are drawn from the germline V gene: MDHEN, SYDVKM. Taken with the paper, the label for time point translates to: baseline before first vaccination. Vaccinee samples came from UK trials COV001 and COV002, including a single-blind randomized controlled phase 2/3 trial of AZD1222 (ChAdOx1 nCoV-19) in healthy adults. Trial participant PBMC samples were collected at day 0 and day 28 after the second dose for TCRbeta chain sequencing.

In this chain, TRBV28 is recombined with TRBJ2-3, with TRBD2 as a weak D call on 6 bases. The sequence derives from an adult in good health. The sample in question was peripheral blood, obtained on day 0 of AZD1222 vaccination. The CDR3 region reads CASSLLEGPTDTQYF. The nucleotides are TGTGCCAGCAGTTTATTGGAGGGCCCGACAGATACGCAGTATTTT.